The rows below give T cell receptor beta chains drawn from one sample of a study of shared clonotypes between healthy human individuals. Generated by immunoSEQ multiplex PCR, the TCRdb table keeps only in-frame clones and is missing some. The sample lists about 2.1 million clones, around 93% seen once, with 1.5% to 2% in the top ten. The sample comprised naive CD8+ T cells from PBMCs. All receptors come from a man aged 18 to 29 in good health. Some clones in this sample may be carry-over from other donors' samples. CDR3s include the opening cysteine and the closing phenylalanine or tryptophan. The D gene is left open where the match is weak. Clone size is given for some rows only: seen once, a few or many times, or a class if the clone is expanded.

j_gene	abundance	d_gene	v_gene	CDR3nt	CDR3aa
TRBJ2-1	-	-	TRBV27	TGTGCCAGCAGCTCCATTAGCTCCTACAATGAGCAGTTCTTC	CASSSISSYNEQFF
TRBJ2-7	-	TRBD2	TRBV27	TGTGCCAGCAGCCTGGTCGGGAGGCTCTACGAGCAGTACTTC	CASSLVGRLYEQYF
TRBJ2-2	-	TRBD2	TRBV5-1	TGCGCCAGCAGCCCTGAACTAGCGGGATACCCCGGGGAGCTGTTTTTT	CASSPELAGYPGELFF
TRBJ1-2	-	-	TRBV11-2	TGTGCCAGCAGCTTAGGGGGCGCGGTGGGAGGCTACACCTTC	CASSLGGAVGGYTF
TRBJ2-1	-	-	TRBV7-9	TGTGCCAGCAGCTTACTAGATAATGAGCAGTTCTTC	CASSLLDNEQFF
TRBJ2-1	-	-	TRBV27	TGTGCCAGCAGTTTTAGTGGGTTCAGCTCCTACAATGAGCAGTTCTTC	CASSFSGFSSYNEQFF
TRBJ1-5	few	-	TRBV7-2	TGTGCCAGCAGCCCGCCCGGTCAGCCCCAGCATTTT	CASSPPGQPQHF
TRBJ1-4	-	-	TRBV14	TGTGCCAGCAGCCAAGAGGGGGAAGGCACTAATGAAAAACTGTTTTTT	CASSQEGEGTNEKLFF
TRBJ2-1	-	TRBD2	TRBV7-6	TGTGCCAGCAGCTTCCGGACTAGCGGGGTCTTGAATGAGCAGTTCTTC	CASSFRTSGVLNEQFF
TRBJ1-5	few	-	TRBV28	TGTGCCAGCAGTTTACCCGGCCGTCAGCCCCAGCATTTT	CASSLPGRQPQHF
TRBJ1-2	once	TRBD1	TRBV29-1	TGCAGCCTATCCGGGACAGGGGAAAACTATGGCTACACCTTC	CSLSGTGENYGYTF
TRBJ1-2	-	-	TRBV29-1	TGCAGCGTTGTAAGCCCTAGACCGCCCTATGGCTACACCTTC	CSVVSPRPPYGYTF
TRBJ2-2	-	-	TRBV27	TGTGCCAGCAGTCCACTCAGGAACACCGGGGAGCTGTTTTTT	CASSPLRNTGELFF
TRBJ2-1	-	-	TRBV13	TGTGCCAGCAGCTTAGTGCGGGAAAGGAATGAGCAGTTCTTC	CASSLVRERNEQFF
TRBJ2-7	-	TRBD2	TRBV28	TGTGCCAGCAGTTTTCCTAGCGGGAGGGAGCAGTACTTC	CASSFPSGREQYF
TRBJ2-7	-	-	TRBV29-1	TGCAGCGTTGAAGAACAGGCTACAGGGACCTACGAGCAGTACTTC	CSVEEQATGTYEQYF
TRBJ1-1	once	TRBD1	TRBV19	TGTGCCAGTAGGGGACAGGTTGGCACTGAAGCTTTCTTT	CASRGQVGTEAFF
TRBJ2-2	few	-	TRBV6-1	TGTGCCAGCACCTGGGGGGCAGGGAACACCGGGGAGCTGTTTTTT	CASTWGAGNTGELFF
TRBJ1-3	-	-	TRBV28	TGTGCCAGCAGTTTATCGGGATCTGGAAACACCATATATTTT	CASSLSGSGNTIYF
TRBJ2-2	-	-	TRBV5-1	TGCGCCAGCAGCTTGGCGCGACTAGTTGGAGTCGGGGAGCTGTTTTTT	CASSLARLVGVGELFF
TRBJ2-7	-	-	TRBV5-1	TGCGCCAGCAGCACGGACCAGGACGAGCAGTACTTC	CASSTDQDEQYF
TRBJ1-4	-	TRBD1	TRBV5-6	TGTGCCAGCAGCCCCAGGGGGGGAGGCGAAAAACTGTTTTTT	CASSPRGGGEKLFF
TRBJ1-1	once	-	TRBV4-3	TGCGCCAGCAGCCAAGGTCTTACGGGGCACCTGAACACTGAAGCTTTCTTT	CASSQGLTGHLNTEAFF
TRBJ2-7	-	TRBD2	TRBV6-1	TGTGCCAGCAGTGAAGTGGGGACTAGCTACGAGCAGTACTTC	CASSEVGTSYEQYF
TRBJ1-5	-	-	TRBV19	TGTGCCAGTAGTATCCAACAGGGACAGCCCCAGCATTTT	CASSIQQGQPQHF
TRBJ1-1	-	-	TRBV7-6	TGTGCCAGCAGCCCGCTGACGGGATTGAACACTGAAGCTTTCTTT	CASSPLTGLNTEAFF
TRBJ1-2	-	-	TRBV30	TGTGCCTGGAGTCCACGCCTGGGAGGGGATGGCTACACCTTC	CAWSPRLGGDGYTF
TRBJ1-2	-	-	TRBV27	TGTGCCAGCAGTCGAGGGACCGACATTCTCGTAAGTGAAGGCTACACCTTC	CASSRGTDILVSEGYTF
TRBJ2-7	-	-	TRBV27	TGTGCCAGCAGTTTATCCGCGGGCAGTTTTTACGAGCAGTACTTC	CASSLSAGSFYEQYF
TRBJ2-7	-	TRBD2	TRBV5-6	TGTGCCAGCAGCTCTGGGACTAGCGGGAGCGCGTACGAGCAGTACTTC	CASSSGTSGSAYEQYF
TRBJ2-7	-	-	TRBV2	TGTGCCAGCAGTGAAAGGGCTCACTACGAGCAGTACTTC	CASSERAHYEQYF
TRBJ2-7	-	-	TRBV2	TGTGCCAGCAGTGAATCGCGAGGGACCCCTCTCGACGAGCAGTACTTC	CASSESRGTPLDEQYF